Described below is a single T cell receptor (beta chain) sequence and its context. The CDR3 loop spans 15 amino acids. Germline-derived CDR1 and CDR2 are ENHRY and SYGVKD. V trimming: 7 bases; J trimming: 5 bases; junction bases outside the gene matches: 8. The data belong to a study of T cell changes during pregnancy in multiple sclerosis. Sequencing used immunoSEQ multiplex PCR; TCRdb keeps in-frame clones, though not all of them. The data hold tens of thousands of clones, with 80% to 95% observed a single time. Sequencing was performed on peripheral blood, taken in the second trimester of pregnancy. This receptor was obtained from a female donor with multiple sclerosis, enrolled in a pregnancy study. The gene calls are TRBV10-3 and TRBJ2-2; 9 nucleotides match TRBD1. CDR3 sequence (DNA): TGTGCCATCATGAAAGGGACAGGGTGGACCGGGGAGCTGTTTTTT. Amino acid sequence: CAIMKGTGWTGELFF.